The 13 T cell receptor beta chains below come from one sample, sequenced in a study of human CD4 T cells and Enterobacteriaceae. The memory gate held CD4+ cells that were not CD45RA+CCR7+CD95- naive cells, over 95% pure. The method was immunoSEQ multiplex PCR; TCRdb's version includes in-frame clones alone and lacks a portion of them. The table records around 26,000 clones, 80% to 90% of them present only once. The sequenced sample was memory CD4+ T cells from blood. These receptors were taken from a human donor in good health.

The chain is built from TRBV27 and TRBJ2-1, with 7 bases that match TRBD2. Per the germline V gene, CDR1 is MNHEY and CDR2 is SMNVEV (reference sequence). The V and J ends lost 3 bases and 2 bases, in that order; junction bases with no gene match: 13. CDR3 length equals 18 residues. CDR3 bases: TGTGCCAGCAGTTTTTCTGTGCGGGAGCCTATTACCTACAATGAGCAGTTCTTC. The encoded protein is CASSFSVREPITYNEQFF.

This chain joins TRBV19 and TRBJ1-1; 9 bases are shared with TRBD1. Per germline, CDR1 LNHDA and CDR2 SQIVND (reference sequence). The J segment lost 10 bases and the V segment lost 9 bases, leaving 12 bases of the junction unmatched. The CDR3 has 13 residues. This CDR3 reads CASTLGTGRTAFF. CDR3 DNA: TGTGCCAGCACTCTGGGGACAGGGAGAACAGCTTTCTTT.

V and J are TRBV5-1 and TRBJ1-2; D possibly corresponds to TRBD1 (6 bases). The CDR3 sequence is 14 residues long. V lost 4 bases, J lost 2 bases, and 12 bases lay in between. Germline V gene sequence: CDR1 SGHRS, CDR2 YFSETQ. CDR3 nucleotide sequence: TGCGCCAGCAGCCAGGACAGTATCAACTATGGCTACACCTTC. Translation gives CASSQDSINYGYTF.

This chain uses TRBV10-2 with TRBJ1-5; tentative D call: TRBD1 (5 bases). Germline V gene data show CDR1 as WSHSY and CDR2 as SAAADI. V was shortened by 0 bases and J by 7 bases, with 10 bases between the two germline ends. The CDR3 totals 14 residues. DNA for the CDR3: TGCGCCAGCAGTGAGTCGCGGGGGGGACAGCCCCAGCATTTT. It specifies CASSESRGGQPQHF.

The rearrangement links TRBV10-1 to TRBJ1-4; D is perhaps TRBD1 (5 bases). The germline gives CDR1 WNHNN, CDR2 SYGVQD (reference sequence). V was cut by 0 bases and J by 11 bases, with 10 bases left in between. The CDR3 length is 13 residues. CDR3 DNA: TGCGCCAGCAGTGAGTCTGGGACGTCGAAACTGTTTTTT. It specifies CASSESGTSKLFF.

The genes are TRBV7-9 and TRBJ2-7, with D possibly matching TRBD1 (5 bases). The CDR3 runs to 14 residues. Trimming took off 5 bases at V and 4 bases at J, with 15 bases between the two ends. From germline, CDR1 is SEHNR and CDR2 FQNEAQ (reference sequence). DNA for the CDR3: TGTGCCAGCAGCCCAAAGACAGTACAATACGAGCAGTACTTC. Protein sequence: CASSPKTVQYEQYF.

The chain links TRBV6-6 to TRBJ1-2; TRBD1 is a possible D gene (5 bases). This CDR3 is built from 13 residues. The germline gives CDR1 MNHNY, CDR2 SVGAGI (reference sequence). Trimming shortened V by 6 bases and J by 8 bases, and 16 bases separated the two germline ends. CDR3 DNA: TGTGCCAGCAGAGAACAGGACGGAGCAGGCTACACCTTC. This gives the protein CASREQDGAGYTF.

The chain combines TRBV18 with TRBJ2-2; the D call may be TRBD1 or TRBD2 (7 bases each). CDR1 and CDR2 from the germline V gene are KGHSH and LQKENI. CDR3 size: 16 residues. Between the trimmed V and J ends, which lost 3 bases and 3 bases, there was a span of 14 bases. CDR3 DNA sequence: TGTGCCAGCTCACCTCGGGGGGACAGCTACACCGGGGAGCTGTTTTTT. Protein product: CASSPRGDSYTGELFF.

Here the CDR3 reads CASSEGGREQFF. CDR3 nucleotides: TGCGCCAGCAGTGAGGGCGGGCGCGAGCAGTTCTTC. The gene calls are TRBV10-1 and TRBJ2-1; the D gene is possibly TRBD2 (5 bases). Deletions cut 2 bases from V and 10 bases from J, with 9 bases between. This CDR3 is 12 amino acids long. The germline V gene encodes CDR1 WNHNN and CDR2 SYGVQD (reference sequence).

V is TRBV7-9 and J is TRBJ1-1; D is unresolved. The germline CDR1 and CDR2 sequences are SEHNR and FQNEAQ (reference sequence). The ends were cut back, 1 base at V and 4 bases at J, with 10 bases in the middle. This CDR3 has 14 residues. The CDR3 protein is CASSLVGRATEAFF. Written as DNA, the CDR3 is TGTGCCAGCAGCTTAGTCGGGAGGGCCACTGAAGCTTTCTTT.

The chain links TRBV25-1 to TRBJ2-5, with D perhaps being TRBD1 or TRBD2 (5 bases each). The J call may be mistaken, given a closer DNA end match to TRBJ2-7. The CDR3 covers 16 residues. CDR1 and CDR2 (germline): MGHDK, SYGVNS. CDR3 DNA sequence: TGTGCCAGCAGTGATACCGAGGGACCGAATCACTACGAGCAGTACTTC. Amino acids: CASSDTEGPNHYEQYF.

The chain links TRBV6-5 to TRBJ2-1, with TRBD2 identical over 7 bases. Trimming at V came to 7 bases and at J to 3 bases, leaving 9 bases not matched to a gene. The CDR3 is 15 residues long. CDR1 and CDR2 (germline): MNHEY, SVGAGI. The CDR3 bases are TGTGCCAGCAAGGGCAGCGGGACGCACTACAATGAGCAGTTCTTC. This gives the protein CASKGSGTHYNEQFF.

The J gene is TRBJ1-5, the V gene TRBV28; 7 bases line up with TRBD1. Germline CDR1 and CDR2: MDHEN and SYDVKM. Trimming at V came to 4 bases and at J to 1 base, leaving 7 bases not matched to a gene. The CDR3 covers 16 residues. CDR3 nucleotides: TGTGCCAGCAGTTCGAAGCGGACAGGAAGCAATCAGCCCCAGCATTTT. Amino acids: CASSSKRTGSNQPQHF.